This T cell receptor beta chain was recorded in a study of blood T cell repertoires in COVID-19. At the level of the study: The United States, Italy and Spain were the sources of the acute and convalescent COVID-19 samples.

Clones were sequenced by immunoSEQ multiplex PCR, and TCRdb holds only the in-frame ones, with some missing. The profile shows approximately 140,000 clones, roughly 87% of them singletons. The sequencing sample was made of PBMCs or T cells enriched from blood (not recorded which). This clonotype originated in a middle-aged woman who had been exposed to COVID-19.

In DNA, the CDR3 is TGTGCCAGCAGCCTCCGACAGGGAGTAAGTGAGCAGTTCTTC. Residues: CASSLRQGVSEQFF. The rearrangement links TRBV7-9 to TRBJ2-1; 7 positions match TRBD1. This CDR3 has 14 residues. V lost 5 bases to trimming and J lost 9 bases; unmatched junction nucleotides: 10. Per germline, CDR1 SEHNR and CDR2 FQNEAQ (reference sequence).